The clone carrying this TCR beta chain was seen a handful of times. The entry originates in a study of Ad26.COV2.S vaccination and SARS-CoV-2 variants. Losses at the gene ends were 4 bases for V and 1 base for J; bases not matched to a gene: 3. CDR1 MNHEY and CDR2 SMNVEV come from the germline V gene (reference sequence). The CDR3 loop spans 14 amino acids. Sequenced by immunoSEQ multiplex PCR; TCRdb stores in-frame clones only, minus some. The sample includes 400,000 to 450,000 clones, over 75% of them seen just once. Treatment of the sample: about 20 received Ad26.COV2.S at low or high dose, single or two shots; five or six received placebo; per-sample allocation not given. Collection of samples fell on day 63 after the first vaccine or placebo injection. What was given as vaccine was an Ad26 vector encoding Wuhan-strain SARS-CoV-2 spike.

The rearrangement links TRBV27 to TRBJ2-7; TRBD2 agrees at 8 bases. The source was peripheral blood, collected in a trial of Ad26.COV2.S vaccine versus placebo. The sequence came from a person aged 18-65 years who received the Ad26.COV2.S COVID-19 vaccine or a placebo. CDR3 residues: CASSSTSGSYEQYF. The CDR3 DNA follows: TGTGCCAGCAGTTCCACTAGCGGTTCCTACGAGCAGTACTTC.